The clone carrying this TCR beta chain turned up a few times. The antigen is not known. The record originates from a study of long-term antiretroviral therapy in people with HIV. Survey level was the resolution at which the v3.0 immunoSEQ assay ran. TCRdb keeps only in-frame clones here, not all; method: immunoSEQ multiplex PCR. The sample has some 19,000 clones, around 85% seen once; the top ten hold 8%. V lost 3 bases to trimming and J lost 4 bases, with 16 bases between them. The germline V gene has CDR1 KGHSH and CDR2 LQKENI. This CDR3 spans 16 amino acids. General study findings and limits: Control repertoires displayed wider CDR3 length ranges than the HIV repertoires.

The sample here was unsorted PBMCs, taken 0.9 years after starting antiretroviral therapy. The genes are TRBV18 and TRBJ1-3; D is uncertain. This clonotype was sampled from a man aged 18-30 years with HIV. The CDR3 here is CASSPKERTSGNTIYF. In DNA form, the CDR3 reads TGTGCCAGCTCACCGAAGGAACGAACCTCCGGAAACACCATATATTTT. Using reference TRBV18 and TRBJ1-3 for the parts outside the CDR3, the full variable domain is NAGVMQNPRHLVRRRGQEARLRCSPMKGHSHVYWYRQLPEEGLKFMVYLQKENIIDESGMPKERFSAEFPKEGPSILRIQQVVRGDSAAYFCASSPKERTSGNTIYFGEGSWLTVV.